This T cell receptor (beta chain) was recovered during a study of post-analysis software for immune sequencing data. Study-wide context: In terms of disease course, relapsing-remitting, secondary progressive and progressive-relapsing multiple sclerosis were included. Study-level points and caveats: By F measure, strong co-clustering occurred among samples prepared in the same batch. In patients, TRBV5-6, TRBV5-1 and TRBV20-1 belonged to roughly five TRBV segments found more frequently than in controls. Significantly lower normalized Chao1 diversity was found in patients with multiple sclerosis relative to controls.

The table lists this clonotype with a few counts. Its antigen remains unknown. TCR beta cDNA libraries included unique molecular identifiers. cDNA molecules numbering about half a million came from approximately 1 to 10 million T cells. TCRdb analysed the PCR reads with MiXCR anew, one entry per CDR3 protein. The sample includes about 540,000 distinct CDR3 sequences, roughly 34% seen only once; the top ten take 4.5% to 7.5%. This CDR3 has 18 residues. CDR1 is LNHNV and CDR2 is YYDKDF in the germline V gene (reference sequence). The J segment lost 0 bases and the V segment lost 3 bases, leaving 7 bases of the junction unmatched.

The clonotype comes from a girl under 18 with multiple sclerosis. The sample comprised blood. The rearrangement uses TRBV15 and TRBJ2-5; 13 nucleotides align to TRBD2. The CDR3 region is CATSRKGLAGVYQETQYF. The CDR3 region has the DNA TGTGCCACCAGCAGGAAAGGACTAGCGGGGGTTTACCAAGAGACCCAGTACTTC.